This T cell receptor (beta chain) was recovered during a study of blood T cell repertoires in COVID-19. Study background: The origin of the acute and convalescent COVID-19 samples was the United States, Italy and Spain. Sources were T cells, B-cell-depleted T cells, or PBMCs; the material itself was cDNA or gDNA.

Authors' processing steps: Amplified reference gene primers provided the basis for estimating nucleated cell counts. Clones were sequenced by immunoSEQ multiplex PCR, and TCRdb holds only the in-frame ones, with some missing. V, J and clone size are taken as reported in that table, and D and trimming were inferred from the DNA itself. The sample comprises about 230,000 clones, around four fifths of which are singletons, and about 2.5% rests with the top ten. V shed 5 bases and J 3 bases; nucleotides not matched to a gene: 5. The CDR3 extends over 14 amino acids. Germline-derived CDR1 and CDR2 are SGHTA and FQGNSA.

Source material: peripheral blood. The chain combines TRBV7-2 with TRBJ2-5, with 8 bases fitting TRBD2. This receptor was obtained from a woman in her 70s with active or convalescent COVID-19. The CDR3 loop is CASSRNSGEETQYF. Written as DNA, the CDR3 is TGTGCCAGCAGCCGCAATAGCGGGGAAGAGACCCAGTACTTC.